One TCR beta chain is described in this entry. This record comes from a study of OX40 agonist ivuxolimab in advanced cancers. In the study overall: Dose-escalation patients suffered from hepatocellular carcinoma, melanoma, renal cell or head and neck cancer.

Some clones are missing from TCRdb's copy, which holds only in-frame ones; the method was immunoSEQ multiplex PCR. The sample contains more than 65,000 clones, around four fifths of which appear only once. The receptor was isolated from an adult with an advanced solid tumor such as melanoma, head and neck, liver or kidney cancer. The sample was CD4+ or CD8+ T cells sorted from blood, taken in a trial of the OX40 agonist ivuxolimab.

CDR3 sequence (DNA): TGTGCCAGCAGTGAATTTTTGACACCCACGGGGGAAAACATTCAGTACTTC. Protein: CASSEFLTPTGENIQYF. The chain combines TRBV2 with TRBJ2-4; tentative D call: TRBD2 (6 bases). Germline V gene lookup returns CDR1 SNHLY and CDR2 FYNNEI. This CDR3 has 17 amino acids. Trimming left V 2 bases short and J 5 bases short, with 19 bases between.